This TCR beta chain was observed in a study of T cell responses to AZD1222 COVID-19 vaccine. General study results and limits: Reports say nearly half of spike-specific TCRs go after unmutated variant regions. Two AZD1222 administrations were followed by greater Spike-specific TCR breadth and depth. Clonal diversity may have been underestimated, and the donors were mostly white British, with more females than males.

This clone was counted once. No antigen is known for it. Germline values: CDR1 MNHNS, CDR2 SASEGT. This CDR3 is built from 13 residues. V shed 1 base and J shed 4 bases, with 5 bases lying between them. Profiling relied on immunoSEQ multiplex PCR, and the TCRdb table lists in-frame clones only, not all of them. This sample yields 80,000 to 90,000 clones, of which about 91% are seen a single time; approximately 5.2% belongs to the top ten. Sequencing used peripheral blood, obtained on day 0 of AZD1222 vaccination. This sequence was found in an adult in good health. This chain joins TRBV6-1 and TRBJ1-5; D remains unclear. The CDR3 sequence: CASSEESNQPQHF. CDR3 coding DNA: TGTGCCAGCAGTGAAGAGTCGAATCAGCCCCAGCATTTT.